Listed below are T cell receptor beta chains from one sample, sequenced in a study of CD8+ T cells in alopecia areata. Produced via immunoSEQ multiplex PCR; TCRdb's table is partial and in-frame only. Of nearly 200,000 clones detected, roughly 60% appear once; the ten largest clones hold about 5.1%. This sample comprised CD4+ T cells sorted from blood, obtained at week 24, from a patient treated with tofacitinib. Receptors were obtained from a human donor with alopecia areata. Both conserved end residues are part of each CDR3. A D gene is named only where the DNA matches it firmly. The size entry is marked missing in some rows and otherwise reads once, few, many or a size class.

j_call clone_size v_call d_call cdr3_aa cdr3_nt
TRBJ1-2 . TRBV5-1 TRBD1 CASAGTVYGYTF TGCGCCAGCGCCGGGACAGTCTATGGCTACACCTTC
TRBJ1-5 . TRBV7-9 . CASSPRGGDQPQHF TGTGCCAGCAGTCCCCGCGGCGGGGATCAGCCCCAGCATTTT
TRBJ2-6 . TRBV9 . CASKTSSGANVLTF TGTGCCAGCAAGACGTCCTCTGGGGCCAACGTCCTGACTTTC
TRBJ2-2 few TRBV29-1 TRBD2 CSGYIGGSTGELFF TGCAGCGGATACATCGGCGGGAGTACCGGGGAGCTGTTTTTT
TRBJ2-5 . TRBV7-2 . CASSPGGLETQYF TGTGCCAGCAGCCCGGGGGGCTTAGAGACCCAGTACTTC
TRBJ1-1 . TRBV9 . CASSVIASAGGTEAFF TGTGCCAGCAGCGTAATAGCGAGCGCGGGGGGCACTGAAGCTTTCTTT
TRBJ2-7 few TRBV10-3 TRBD1 CAIMGDRVPYEQYF TGTGCCATCATGGGGGACAGGGTCCCCTACGAGCAGTACTTC
TRBJ2-2 . TRBV28 TRBD1 CASRGQDTGELFF TGTGCCAGCAGAGGACAGGACACCGGGGAGCTGTTTTTT
TRBJ1-1 . TRBV27 . CASNLDGGTKTNTEAFF TGTGCCAGCAACCTAGATGGGGGGACAAAGACGAACACTGAAGCTTTCTTT
TRBJ2-3 few TRBV2 . CASRGGRALTDTQYF TGTGCCAGCAGGGGAGGAAGAGCCCTCACAGATACGCAGTATTTT
TRBJ2-5 . TRBV11-2 . CASSLDPSEGKETQYF TGTGCCAGCAGCTTAGACCCCAGTGAGGGGAAGGAGACCCAGTACTTC
TRBJ2-5 . TRBV5-4 TRBD2 CASSWAPAGGLETQYF TGTGCCAGCAGCTGGGCCCCGGCGGGGGGGCTGGAGACCCAGTACTTC
TRBJ1-1 . TRBV5-1 . CASSFEQMNTEAFF TGCGCCAGCAGCTTTGAACAGATGAACACTGAAGCTTTCTTT
TRBJ2-7 . TRBV2 . CASSRSAGAEQYF TGTGCCAGCAGCCGTTCGGCAGGGGCCGAGCAGTACTTC
TRBJ2-3 . TRBV2 . CASSEILVTDTQYF TGTGCCAGCAGTGAAATACTAGTCACAGATACGCAGTATTTT
TRBJ1-2 . TRBV27 . CASRGVWGPSWGYTF TGTGCCAGCAGGGGTGTGTGGGGGCCCAGCTGGGGCTACACCTTC
TRBJ1-1 . TRBV7-9 . CASSLEFGRVTEAFF TGTGCCAGCAGCTTAGAGTTCGGGAGGGTCACTGAAGCTTTCTTT
TRBJ2-2 . TRBV5-1 . CASSLFPLTGELFF TGCGCCAGCAGCTTATTCCCGCTGACCGGGGAGCTGTTTTTT
TRBJ2-1 . TRBV7-2 . CASSLEGGGRYNEQFF TGTGCCAGCAGCTTAGAGGGCGGGGGCCGTTACAATGAGCAGTTCTTC
TRBJ1-2 . TRBV4-2 . CASSQDTSNYGYTF TGTGCCAGCAGCCAAGACACCTCTAACTATGGCTACACCTTC
TRBJ2-3 . TRBV4-1 . CASSQTSDTQYF TGCGCCAGCAGCCAAACTTCAGATACGCAGTATTTT
TRBJ2-5 . TRBV28 . CASRTGYEETQYF TGTGCCAGCAGAACAGGGTATGAGGAGACCCAGTACTTC
TRBJ2-5 . TRBV30 . CAWSVRETQYF TGTGCCTGGAGTGTACGTGAGACCCAGTACTTC
TRBJ1-2 . TRBV7-9 . CASGASSGRHGYTF TGTGCCAGCGGGGCGTCAAGCGGCAGGCATGGCTACACCTTC
TRBJ2-3 few TRBV10-3 TRBD2 CAISAGTSGRQRDTQYF TGTGCCATCAGTGCCGGGACTAGCGGGCGGCAGCGAGATACGCAGTATTTT
TRBJ2-6 . TRBV25-1 TRBD1 CASSEFRGPGANVLTF TGTGCCAGCAGTGAATTCAGGGGGCCTGGGGCCAACGTCCTGACTTTC
TRBJ2-5 . TRBV29-1 . CSVEMATDETQYF TGCAGCGTTGAAATGGCGACGGACGAGACCCAGTACTTC
TRBJ2-3 . TRBV7-2 TRBD2 CASSLGPTLAGADTQYF TGTGCCAGCAGCTTAGGCCCCACACTAGCGGGGGCAGATACGCAGTATTTT
TRBJ1-5 . TRBV10-3 TRBD1 CAISESFWDSALRNQPQHF TGTGCCATCAGTGAGTCGTTTTGGGACAGTGCCCTGCGCAATCAGCCCCAGCATTTT
TRBJ2-3 few TRBV7-3 TRBD2 CASSLTASGRATDTQYF TGTGCCAGCAGCTTAACGGCTAGCGGGAGGGCAACAGATACGCAGTATTTT
TRBJ2-3 many TRBV7-9 TRBD2 CASSATSGNLRENTDTQYF TGTGCCAGCAGCGCGACTAGCGGGAACCTCCGCGAGAACACAGATACGCAGTATTTT
TRBJ2-7 few TRBV30 . CAWNPPRRELGYEQYF TGTGCCTGGAACCCACCCAGGCGGGAATTAGGCTACGAGCAGTACTTC
TRBJ1-2 . TRBV2 TRBD1 CASSKDRADGYTF TGTGCCAGCAGTAAGGACAGGGCGGATGGCTACACCTTC
TRBJ1-6 . TRBV27 TRBD1 CASSWTGRPYNSPLHF TGTGCCAGCAGCTGGACAGGGAGGCCCTATAATTCACCCCTCCACTTT
TRBJ2-5 few TRBV29-1 TRBD2 CSAGGREETQYF TGCAGCGCGGGGGGGAGGGAGGAGACCCAGTACTTC
TRBJ2-7 . TRBV7-9 . CASSFEYEQYF TGTGCCAGCAGCTTCGAATACGAGCAGTACTTC
TRBJ2-7 . TRBV29-1 . CSVGSGTQYEQYF TGCAGCGTTGGGTCCGGGACACAATACGAGCAGTACTTC
TRBJ1-1 . TRBV29-1 . CSAGQTNTEAFF TGCAGCGCGGGACAAACTAACACTGAAGCTTTCTTT
TRBJ2-7 . TRBV19 . CASSMFGFSYEQYF TGTGCCAGTAGTATGTTCGGGTTCTCCTACGAGCAGTACTTC
TRBJ1-1 . TRBV7-9 . CASSFNRNTEAFF TGTGCCAGCAGCTTCAACAGGAACACTGAAGCTTTCTTT
TRBJ1-5 . TRBV30 . CAWSAGSTQLGQPQHF TGTGCCTGGAGTGCCGGGTCTACCCAATTGGGTCAGCCCCAGCATTTT
TRBJ1-4 . TRBV27 TRBD1 CASSPGDSFNEKLFF TGTGCCAGCAGCCCTGGGGACAGCTTTAATGAAAAACTGTTTTTT
TRBJ2-7 few TRBV27 TRBD2 CASSLGLAENYEQYF TGTGCCAGCAGTTTAGGACTAGCGGAAAACTACGAGCAGTACTTC
TRBJ2-1 . TRBV5-1 . CASSLSAGTNEQFF TGCGCCAGCAGCTTGTCGGCGGGTACCAATGAGCAGTTCTTC
TRBJ2-7 . TRBV7-6 . CASGPSRGAGEQYF TGTGCCAGCGGACCCTCACGGGGGGCGGGTGAGCAGTACTTC
TRBJ1-1 . TRBV5-1 . CASRTVDTEAFF TGCGCCAGCCGCACCGTGGACACTGAAGCTTTCTTT
TRBJ1-5 . TRBV10-3 TRBD1 CAISESTPGGGQPQHF TGTGCCATCAGTGAGTCGACTCCAGGGGGCGGTCAGCCCCAGCATTTT
TRBJ2-5 few TRBV7-2 TRBD2 CASSLGGLRETQYF TGTGCCAGCAGCTTGGGAGGGCTAAGGGAGACCCAGTACTTC
TRBJ1-5 . TRBV30 . CAWSLASRQPQHF TGTGCCTGGAGTCTCGCTTCCCGTCAGCCCCAGCATTTT
TRBJ2-5 . TRBV20-1 . CSAFPKETQYF TGCAGTGCTTTTCCCAAAGAGACCCAGTACTTC
TRBJ2-2 . TRBV7-2 TRBD2 CASSSRTSGSNGELFF TGTGCCAGCAGCTCCCGGACTAGCGGGAGCAACGGGGAGCTGTTTTTT
TRBJ2-3 . TRBV4-3 TRBD2 CASSRRTSGRTTDTQYF TGCGCCAGCAGCCGCCGGACTAGCGGGAGGACGACAGATACGCAGTATTTT
TRBJ2-3 . TRBV5-1 TRBD2 CASSSVAGSTDTQYF TGCGCCAGCAGCTCCGTAGCGGGCAGCACAGATACGCAGTATTTT
TRBJ2-5 few TRBV15 . CATRVGGSGETQYF TGTGCCACCAGGGTCGGGGGCAGCGGGGAGACCCAGTACTTC